These 8 T cell receptor beta chains came from one sample sequenced in a study of blood T cell repertoires in COVID-19. This table comes from immunoSEQ multiplex PCR, and its TCRdb copy is limited to in-frame clones, with some not included. Of roughly 15,000 clones detected, roughly 84% appear once; the ten largest clones hold 30% to 35%. The specimen was peripheral blood. The receptor source for this set is a man aged 45-65 years with active COVID-19.

The CDR3 coding sequence is TGTGCCAGCAAGGAGGAATCCGACAGGGCGAACACCGGGGAGCTGTTTTTT. This encodes CASKEESDRANTGELFF. The chain has TRBV28 and TRBJ2-2; 7 nucleotides agree with TRBD1. The J segment lost 0 bases and the V segment lost 7 bases, leaving 11 bases of the junction unmatched. The V gene's germline CDR1 is MDHEN and CDR2 SYDVKM. CDR3 length: 17 residues.

This CDR3 reads CATSRVDSGSDEQFF. CDR3 DNA: TGTGCCACCAGCAGAGTCGATAGCGGGAGCGATGAGCAGTTCTTC. The chain employs TRBV15 and TRBJ2-1; TRBD2 matches at 9 bases. Germline values: CDR1 LNHNV, CDR2 YYDKDF (reference sequence). V was clipped by 1 base and J by 8 bases; unmatched bases: 6. This CDR3 has 15 residues.

The CDR3 here is CSAMGGNIQYF. In DNA, the CDR3 is TGCAGTGCTATGGGGGGAAACATTCAGTACTTC. The chain couples TRBV20-1 to TRBJ2-4; possible D gene TRBD2, 6 bases. Germline-derived CDR1 and CDR2 are DFQATT and SNEGSKA (reference sequence). Trimming took 4 bases from V and 6 from J, leaving 7 bases between them. The CDR3 length is 11 residues.

The rearrangement joins TRBV5-6 to TRBJ1-1; TRBD1 matches 9 bases. Germline V gene data show CDR1 as SGHDT and CDR2 as YYEEEE. CDR3 size: 17 residues. Trimming at V came to 2 bases and at J to 4 bases, leaving 12 bases not matched to a gene. The CDR3 is CASSFGTGLGRGTEAFF. For the CDR3, the DNA is TGTGCCAGCAGCTTCGGGACAGGGCTTGGTCGGGGCACTGAAGCTTTCTTT.

The chain combines TRBV5-6 with TRBJ2-7; 7 bases are shared with TRBD1. The CDR3 contains 15 residues. V lost 0 bases, J lost 3 bases, and 6 bases stayed unmatched. Germline V lookup: CDR1 SGHDT, CDR2 YYEEEE. This CDR3 reads CASSLALGQIYEQYF. As DNA, the CDR3 is TGTGCCAGCAGCTTGGCTTTGGGACAGATCTACGAGCAGTACTTC. Full variable domain (missing parts from reference TRBV5-6 and TRBJ2-7): DAGVTQSPTHLIKTRGQQVTLRCSPKSGHDTVSWYQQALGQGPQFIFQYYEEEERQRGNFPDRFSGHQFPNYSSELNVNALLLGDSALYLCASSLALGQIYEQYFGPGTRLTVT.

The genes are TRBV6-5 and TRBJ2-7; 7 nucleotides line up with TRBD2. Per the germline V gene, CDR1 is MNHEY and CDR2 is SVGAGI. The CDR3 loop spans 12 amino acids. The junction had 6 bases not matched to a gene; V was cut back by 6 bases and J by 7 bases. This chain's CDR3 is CASRPTSREQYF. Here the CDR3 DNA reads TGTGCCAGCAGGCCGACTAGCCGGGAGCAGTACTTC.

V gene TRBV10-2 combines with J gene TRBJ1-1; TRBD1 aligns across 8 bases. V lost 6 bases and J lost 4; bases outside the gene matches: 13. This CDR3 has 16 amino acids. From germline, CDR1 is WSHSY and CDR2 SAAADI. The CDR3 here is CASRPPGQATGTEAFF. In nucleotides, the CDR3 is TGCGCCAGCAGGCCACCGGGACAGGCAACCGGCACTGAAGCTTTCTTT.

The chain recombines TRBV29-1 with TRBJ1-2; 7 bases line up with TRBD1. CDR1 is SQVTM, CDR2 ANQGSEA, per germline. The CDR3 has 14 residues. Trimming took 6 bases from V and 7 from J; bases not matched to a gene: 14. The CDR3 sequence: CSVLQGSIGSGYTF. The CDR3 nucleotides read TGCAGCGTATTACAGGGGAGCATAGGTTCTGGCTACACCTTC.